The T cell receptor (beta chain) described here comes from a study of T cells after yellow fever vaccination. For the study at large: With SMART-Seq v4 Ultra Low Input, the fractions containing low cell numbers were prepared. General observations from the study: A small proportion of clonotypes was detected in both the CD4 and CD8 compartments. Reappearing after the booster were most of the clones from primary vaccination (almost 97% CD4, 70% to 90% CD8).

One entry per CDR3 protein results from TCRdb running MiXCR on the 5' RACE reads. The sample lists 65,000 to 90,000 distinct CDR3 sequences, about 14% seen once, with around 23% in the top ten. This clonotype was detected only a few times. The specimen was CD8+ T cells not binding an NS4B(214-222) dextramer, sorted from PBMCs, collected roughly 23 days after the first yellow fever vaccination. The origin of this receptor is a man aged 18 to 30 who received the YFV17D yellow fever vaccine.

The CDR3 coding sequence is TGCGCCAGCAGCCCAAAAGGGGGCCGCACTGAAGCTTTCTTT. It codes for CASSPKGGRTEAFF. The rearrangement joins TRBV4-1 to TRBJ1-1, with 7 bases identical to TRBD1. The germline CDR1 and CDR2 sequences are MGHRA and YSYEKL. V lost 4 bases, J lost 4 bases, and 6 bases stayed unmatched. The CDR3 length is 14 residues.